Listed here are 9 T cell receptor beta chains from one sample, sequenced in a study of blood T cell repertoires in COVID-19. The repertoire was sequenced with immunoSEQ multiplex PCR; TCRdb's copy has only in-frame clones and lacks some. The table shows under 50,000 clones, with about 76% occurring only once. The sequenced sample consisted of peripheral blood. The receptors come from a human donor with active or convalescent COVID-19. The donor label of this sample is uncertain.

V gene TRBV2 combines with J gene TRBJ2-1; 7 positions match TRBD2. The CDR3 totals 12 residues. Unmatched junction bases numbered 5, after V lost 8 bases and J lost 7 bases. Germline V gives CDR1 SNHLY, CDR2 FYNNEI. The CDR3 DNA sequence: TGTGCCAGCCAGGAGGGAGGGAATGAGCAGTTCTTC. Amino acids: CASQEGGNEQFF.

V gene TRBV5-6 combines with J gene TRBJ1-1, with 9 bases aligning to TRBD1. The germline gives CDR1 SGHDT, CDR2 YYEEEE. V lost 4 bases and J lost 3; bases outside the gene matches: 7. The CDR3 is made up of 15 amino acids. The CDR3 coding sequence is TGTGCCAGCAGCCGCGGGACAGGGCGGGACACTGAAGCTTTCTTT. This translates into CASSRGTGRDTEAFF.

This clone has only a few counts. The chain carries TRBV19 and TRBJ2-5, with 11 bases matching TRBD2. The germline V gene encodes CDR1 LNHDA and CDR2 SQIVND (reference sequence). V was clipped by 4 bases and J by 7 bases; unmatched bases: 14. The CDR3 is 17 amino acids. CDR3 DNA: TGTGCCAGTAGTAGGCGTTCCGGGACTAGCGGCGAGGGGACCCAGTACTTC. Amino acid sequence: CASSRRSGTSGEGTQYF. The full variable domain, its missing parts supplied by reference TRBV19 and TRBJ2-5, is DGGITQSPKYLFRKEGQNVTLSCEQNLNHDAMYWYRQDPGQGLRLIYYSQIVNDFQKGDIAEGYSVSREKKESFPLTVTSAQKNPTAFYLCASSRRSGTSGEGTQYFGPGTRLLVL.

The chain recombines TRBV4-2 with TRBJ2-1; D is unclear. Germline assignment: CDR1 LGHNA and CDR2 YNFKEQ. Trimming shortened V by 0 bases and J by 4 bases, and 4 bases separated the two germline ends. The CDR3 totals 13 residues. This CDR3 reads CASSQDLYNEQFF. The CDR3 nucleotides are TGTGCCAGCAGCCAAGATCTGTACAATGAGCAGTTCTTC.

This clone was observed once. This chain links TRBV11-1 with TRBJ2-5; TRBD1 agrees at 10 bases. Trimming removed 7 bases from V and 6 bases from J; junction bases left unmatched: 5. The CDR3 is 13 amino acids. CDR1 and CDR2 (germline): SGHAT, FQDESV (reference sequence). The DNA for the CDR3 is TGTGCCAGCAAGACAGGGGGCCGGAAGACCCAGTACTTC. Translation gives CASKTGGRKTQYF.

The genes are TRBV12-2 and TRBJ1-4; TRBD1 was called by the table and not checked on the DNA. TRBV12-2 is recorded as a pseudogene. The CDR3 length is 19 residues. The CDR3: CASRLVRDRAIETNEKLFF. The CDR3 DNA is TGTGCAAGTCGCTTAGTAAGGGACAGGGCGATCGAAACTAATGAAAAACTGTTTTTT.

As concerns this clone: This likely came from a read error, as a far larger clone is one base away. Different DNA sequences within this sample yield the same CDR3. V usage is TRBV7-9 and J usage is TRBJ1-3, with TRBD1 matching over 8 bases. In germline, CDR1 is SEHNR, CDR2 FQNEAQ (reference sequence). J gave up 0 bases and V 3 bases, and 1 base lay outside the gene matches. This CDR3 has 15 amino acids. DNA of the CDR3: TGTGCCAGCAGCTTTGGACAGGGCTCTGGAAACACCATATATTTT. As protein: CASSFGQGSGNTIYF.

CDR3 sequence: CASSRDLGGKLFF. The DNA of the CDR3 is TGTGCCAGCAGCCGGGACCTGGGGGGAAAACTGTTTTTT. The V call is TRBV3-1 (or the pseudogene TRBV3-2), the J call TRBJ1-4, with D possibly TRBD1 on 5 matching bases. Germline V gene data show CDR1 as LGHDT and CDR2 as YNNKEL (reference sequence). The CDR3 is made up of 13 amino acids. V was clipped by 4 bases and J by 10 bases, with 13 bases between them.

The chain employs TRBV27 and TRBJ1-1, with D maybe TRBD1 (5 bases). The CDR3 is 11 amino acids. The ends were cut back, 3 bases at V and 11 bases at J, with 10 bases in the middle. Germline V gives CDR1 MNHEY, CDR2 SMNVEV (reference sequence). CDR3 sequence (DNA): TGTGCCAGCAGTTTCCAGGGAATGGCTTTCTTT. Encoded protein: CASSFQGMAFF.